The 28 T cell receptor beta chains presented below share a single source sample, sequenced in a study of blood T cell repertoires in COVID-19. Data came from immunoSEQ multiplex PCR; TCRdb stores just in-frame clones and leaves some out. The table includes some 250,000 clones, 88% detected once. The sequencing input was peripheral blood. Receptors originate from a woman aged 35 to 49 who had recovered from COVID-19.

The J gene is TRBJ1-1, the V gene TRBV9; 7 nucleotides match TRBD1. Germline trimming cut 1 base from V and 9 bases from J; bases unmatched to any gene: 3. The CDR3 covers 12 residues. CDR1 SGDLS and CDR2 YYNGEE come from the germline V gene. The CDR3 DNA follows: TGTGCCAGCAGCGTACCAGGGGGGAAAGCTTTCTTT. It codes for CASSVPGGKAFF.

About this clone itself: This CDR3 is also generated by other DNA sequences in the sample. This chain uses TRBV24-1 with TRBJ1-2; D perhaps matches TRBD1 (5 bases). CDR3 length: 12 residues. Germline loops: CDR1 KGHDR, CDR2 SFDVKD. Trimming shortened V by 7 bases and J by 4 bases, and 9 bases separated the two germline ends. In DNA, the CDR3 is TGTGCCACCAGCCCGGGGGGCTATGGCTACACCTTC. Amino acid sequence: CATSPGGYGYTF.

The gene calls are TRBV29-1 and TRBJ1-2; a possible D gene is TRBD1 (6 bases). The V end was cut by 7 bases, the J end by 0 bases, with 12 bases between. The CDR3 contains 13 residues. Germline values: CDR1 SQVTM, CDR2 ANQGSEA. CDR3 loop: CSANNRANYGYTF. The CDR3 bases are TGCAGCGCCAACAACAGGGCTAACTATGGCTACACCTTC.

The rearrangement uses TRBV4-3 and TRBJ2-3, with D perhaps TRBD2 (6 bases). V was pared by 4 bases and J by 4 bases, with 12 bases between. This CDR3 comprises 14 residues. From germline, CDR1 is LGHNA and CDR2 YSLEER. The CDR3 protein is CASSPGELSDTQYF. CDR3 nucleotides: TGCGCCAGCAGCCCGGGGGAGTTGTCAGATACGCAGTATTTT.

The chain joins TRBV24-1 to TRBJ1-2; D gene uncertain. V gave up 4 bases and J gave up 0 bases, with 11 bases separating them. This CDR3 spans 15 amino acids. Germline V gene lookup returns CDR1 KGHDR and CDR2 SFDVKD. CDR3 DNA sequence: TGTGCCACCAGTGAGGCCCGGAGCTCTAACTATGGCTACACCTTC. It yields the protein CATSEARSSNYGYTF.

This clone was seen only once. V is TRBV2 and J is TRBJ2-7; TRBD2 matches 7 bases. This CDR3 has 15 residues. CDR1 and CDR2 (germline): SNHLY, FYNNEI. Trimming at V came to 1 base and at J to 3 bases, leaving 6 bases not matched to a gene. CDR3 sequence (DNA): TGTGCCAGCAGTGAAGGGGAGGGGTTGGGCTACGAGCAGTACGTC. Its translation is CASSEGEGLGYEQYV.

In DNA form, the CDR3 reads TGTGCCAGCAGCTGGGGCCATACGCAGTATTTT. Amino acid sequence: CASSWGHTQYF. J is TRBJ2-3 and V is TRBV27; a weak D match, TRBD1 (5 bases). There are 11 residues in the CDR3. The V gene lost 6 bases and the J gene lost 7 bases, with 8 bases spanning the gap. CDR1 and CDR2 (germline): MNHEY, SMNVEV (reference sequence).

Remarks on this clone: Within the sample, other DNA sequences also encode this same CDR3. CDR3 protein: CATSDLGLAGYNEQFF. In DNA, the CDR3 is TGTGCCACCAGTGATTTGGGGCTAGCGGGATACAATGAGCAGTTCTTC. The rearrangement links TRBV24-1 to TRBJ2-1; 9 bases agree with TRBD2. CDR1 and CDR2 (germline): KGHDR, SFDVKD. With V trimmed by 0 bases and J by 4 bases, 3 bases remained unmatched. The CDR3 totals 16 residues.

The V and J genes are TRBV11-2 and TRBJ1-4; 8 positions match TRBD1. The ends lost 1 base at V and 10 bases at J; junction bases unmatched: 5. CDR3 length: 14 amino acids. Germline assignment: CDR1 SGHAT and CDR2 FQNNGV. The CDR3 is CASSLGQGAGKLFF. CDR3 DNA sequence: TGTGCCAGCAGCTTAGGGCAGGGGGCGGGAAAACTGTTTTTT.

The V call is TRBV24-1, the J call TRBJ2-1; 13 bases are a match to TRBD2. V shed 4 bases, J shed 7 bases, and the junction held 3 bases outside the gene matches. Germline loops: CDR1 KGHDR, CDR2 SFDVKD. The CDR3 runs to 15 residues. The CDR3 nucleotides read TGTGCCACCAGTGAGGGGGGACTAGCGGGGAATGAGCAGTTCTTC. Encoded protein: CATSEGGLAGNEQFF.

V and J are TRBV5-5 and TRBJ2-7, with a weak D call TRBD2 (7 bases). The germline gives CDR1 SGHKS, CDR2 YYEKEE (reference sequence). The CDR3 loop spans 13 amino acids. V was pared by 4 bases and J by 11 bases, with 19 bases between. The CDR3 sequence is CASSAPPGGVEYV. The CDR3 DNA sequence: TGTGCCAGCAGCGCCCCCCCGGGGGGCGTGGAGTACGTC.

The CDR3 reads CASSLGPGGTEAFF. The CDR3 DNA sequence: TGTGCCAGCAGCTTAGGCCCAGGGGGCACTGAAGCTTTCTTT. The chain combines TRBV13 with TRBJ1-1; 7 bases are shared with TRBD1. The junction had 2 bases not matched to a gene; V was cut back by 0 bases and J by 4 bases. CDR3 length equals 14 residues. CDR1 PRHDT and CDR2 FYEKMQ come from the germline V gene (reference sequence).

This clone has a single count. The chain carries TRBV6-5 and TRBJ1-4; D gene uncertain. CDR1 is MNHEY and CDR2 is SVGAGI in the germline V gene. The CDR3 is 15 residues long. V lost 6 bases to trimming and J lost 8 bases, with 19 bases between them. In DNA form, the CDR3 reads TGTGCCAGCAGGTCCGCGCGGCCACTCGGGGAAAAACTGTTTTTT. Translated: CASRSARPLGEKLFF.

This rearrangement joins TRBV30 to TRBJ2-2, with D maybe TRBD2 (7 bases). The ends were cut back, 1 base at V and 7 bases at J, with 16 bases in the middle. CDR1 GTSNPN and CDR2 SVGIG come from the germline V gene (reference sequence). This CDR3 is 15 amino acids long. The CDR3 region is CAWSGAGAGVGELFF. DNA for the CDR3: TGTGCCTGGAGTGGGGCGGGGGCAGGTGTCGGGGAGCTGTTTTTT. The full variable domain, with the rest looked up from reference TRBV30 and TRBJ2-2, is SQTIHQWPATLVQPVGSPLSLECTVEGTSNPNLYWYRQAAGRGLQLLFYSVGIGQISSEVPQNLSASRPQDRQFILSSKKLLLSDSGFYLCAWSGAGAGVGELFFGEGSRLTVL.

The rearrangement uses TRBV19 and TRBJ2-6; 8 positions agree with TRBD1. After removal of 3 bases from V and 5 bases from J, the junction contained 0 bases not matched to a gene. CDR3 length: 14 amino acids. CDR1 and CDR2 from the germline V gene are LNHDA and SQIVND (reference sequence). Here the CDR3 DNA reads TGTGCCAGTAGTATCAGGGGGCGGGCCAACGTCCTGACTTTC. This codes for CASSIRGRANVLTF.

The CDR3 region is CATSGTGRTGELFF. The CDR3 region has the DNA TGTGCCACCTCCGGGACAGGTAGAACCGGGGAGCTGTTTTTT. J is TRBJ2-2 and V is TRBV18; 8 bases align to TRBD1. Germline CDR1 reads KGHSH; CDR2 reads LQKENI. The CDR3 loop spans 14 amino acids. Trimming cost V 10 bases and J 5 bases; bases outside gene matches: 9.

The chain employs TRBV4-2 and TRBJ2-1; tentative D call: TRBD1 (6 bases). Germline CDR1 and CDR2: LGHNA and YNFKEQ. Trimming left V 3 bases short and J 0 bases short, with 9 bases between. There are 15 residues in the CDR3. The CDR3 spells CASSQDSSSYNEQFF. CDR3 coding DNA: TGTGCCAGCAGCCAGGACAGCAGCTCCTACAATGAGCAGTTCTTC.

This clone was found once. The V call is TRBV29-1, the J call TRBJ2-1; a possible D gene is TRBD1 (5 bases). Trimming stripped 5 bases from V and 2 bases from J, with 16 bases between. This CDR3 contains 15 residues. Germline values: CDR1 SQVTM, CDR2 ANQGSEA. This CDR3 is CSVPNPVGAYNEQFF. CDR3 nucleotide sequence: TGCAGCGTTCCGAACCCAGTAGGGGCCTACAATGAGCAGTTCTTC.

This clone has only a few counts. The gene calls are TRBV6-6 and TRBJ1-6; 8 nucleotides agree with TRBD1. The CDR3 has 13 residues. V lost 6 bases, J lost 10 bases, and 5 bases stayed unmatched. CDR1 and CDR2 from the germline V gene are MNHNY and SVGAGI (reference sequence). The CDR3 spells CASSDRGGSPLHF. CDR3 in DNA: TGTGCCAGCAGCGACAGGGGTGGCTCACCCCTCCACTTT.

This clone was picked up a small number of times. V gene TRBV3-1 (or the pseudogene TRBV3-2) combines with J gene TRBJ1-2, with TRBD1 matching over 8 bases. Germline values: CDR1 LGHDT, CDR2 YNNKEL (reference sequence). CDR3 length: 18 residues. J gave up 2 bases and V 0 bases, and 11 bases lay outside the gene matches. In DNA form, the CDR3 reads TGTGCCAGCAGCCAAGATCGAGCAGGACAGGGAGGAAACTATGGCTACACCTTC. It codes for CASSQDRAGQGGNYGYTF.

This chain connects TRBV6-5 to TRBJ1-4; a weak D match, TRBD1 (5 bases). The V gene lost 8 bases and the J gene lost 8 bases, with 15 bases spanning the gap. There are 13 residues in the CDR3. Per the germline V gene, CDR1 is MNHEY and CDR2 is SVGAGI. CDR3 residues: CASLSGVGEKLFF. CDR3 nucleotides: TGTGCCAGCCTCTCGGGGGTGGGCGAAAAACTGTTTTTT.

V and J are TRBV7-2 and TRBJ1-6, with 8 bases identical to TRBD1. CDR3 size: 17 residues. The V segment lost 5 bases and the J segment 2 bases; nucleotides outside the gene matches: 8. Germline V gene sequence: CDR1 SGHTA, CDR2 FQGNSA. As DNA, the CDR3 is TGTGCCAGCAGCCCAGGGGGCTGGGGCACCTATAATTCACCCCTCCACTTT. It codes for CASSPGGWGTYNSPLHF.

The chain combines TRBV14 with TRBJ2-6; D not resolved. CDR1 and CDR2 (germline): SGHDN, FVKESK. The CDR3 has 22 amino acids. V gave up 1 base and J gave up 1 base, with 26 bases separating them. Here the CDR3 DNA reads TGTGCCAGCAGCCAAGTCGTCCGCCAGGTGACGCCCTCAAGATCTGGGGCCAACGTCCTGACTTTC. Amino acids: CASSQVVRQVTPSRSGANVLTF.

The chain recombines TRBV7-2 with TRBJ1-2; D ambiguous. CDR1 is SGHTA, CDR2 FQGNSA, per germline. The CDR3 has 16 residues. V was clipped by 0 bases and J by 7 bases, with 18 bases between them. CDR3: CASSLAFSRVSSGYTF. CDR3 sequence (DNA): TGTGCCAGCAGCTTAGCGTTCTCGAGGGTCTCCTCTGGCTACACCTTC.

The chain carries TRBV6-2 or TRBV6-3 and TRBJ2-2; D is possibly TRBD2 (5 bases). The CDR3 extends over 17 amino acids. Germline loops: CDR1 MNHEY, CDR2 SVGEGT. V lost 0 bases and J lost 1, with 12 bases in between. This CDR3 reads CASSYSRVRGNTGELFF. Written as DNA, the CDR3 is TGTGCCAGCAGTTACTCGAGGGTGCGCGGGAACACCGGGGAGCTGTTTTTT.

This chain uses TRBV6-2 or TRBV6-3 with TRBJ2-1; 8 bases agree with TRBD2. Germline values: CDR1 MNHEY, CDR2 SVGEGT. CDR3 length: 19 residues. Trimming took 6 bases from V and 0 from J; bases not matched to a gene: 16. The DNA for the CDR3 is TGTGCCAGCAGCCCCTCCCGGAGGCTAGCGGGCGGCTCCTACAATGAGCAGTTCTTC. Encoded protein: CASSPSRRLAGGSYNEQFF.

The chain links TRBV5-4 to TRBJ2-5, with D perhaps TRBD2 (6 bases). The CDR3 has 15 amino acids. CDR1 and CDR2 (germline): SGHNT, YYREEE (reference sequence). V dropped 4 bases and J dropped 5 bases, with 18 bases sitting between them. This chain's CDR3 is CASSRGTGGWETQYF. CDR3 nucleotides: TGTGCCAGCAGCCGGGGAACTGGGGGGTGGGAGACCCAGTACTTC.

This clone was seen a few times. CDR3 amino acids: CASSHRDRDTEAFF. The CDR3, as DNA: TGTGCCAGCAGCCACCGGGACAGGGACACTGAAGCTTTCTTT. The chain combines TRBV7-9 with TRBJ1-1; TRBD1 aligns across 9 bases. V shed 5 bases, J shed 3 bases, and the junction held 4 bases outside the gene matches. The CDR3 is 14 residues long. CDR1 and CDR2 from the germline V gene are SEHNR and FQNEAQ (reference sequence).